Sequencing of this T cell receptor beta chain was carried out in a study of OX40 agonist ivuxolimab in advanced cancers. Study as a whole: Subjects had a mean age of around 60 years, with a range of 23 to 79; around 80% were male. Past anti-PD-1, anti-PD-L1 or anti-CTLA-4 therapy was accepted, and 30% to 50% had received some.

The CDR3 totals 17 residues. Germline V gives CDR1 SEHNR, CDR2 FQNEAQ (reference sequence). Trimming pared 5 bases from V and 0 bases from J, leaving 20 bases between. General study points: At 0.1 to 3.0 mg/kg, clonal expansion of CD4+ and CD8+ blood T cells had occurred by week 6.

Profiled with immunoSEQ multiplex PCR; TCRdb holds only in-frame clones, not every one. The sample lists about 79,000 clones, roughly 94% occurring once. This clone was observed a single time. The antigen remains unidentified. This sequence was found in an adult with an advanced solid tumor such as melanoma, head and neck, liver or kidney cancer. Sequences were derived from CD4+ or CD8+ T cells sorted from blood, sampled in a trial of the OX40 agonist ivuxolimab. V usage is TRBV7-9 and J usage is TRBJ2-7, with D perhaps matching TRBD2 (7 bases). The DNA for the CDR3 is TGTGCCAGCAGCCTCCGGACCCCGGGGGGCAACTCCTACGAGCAGTACTTC. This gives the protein CASSLRTPGGNSYEQYF. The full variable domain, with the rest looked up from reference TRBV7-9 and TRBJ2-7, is DTGVSQNPRHKITKRGQNVTFRCDPISEHNRLYWYRQTLGQGPEFLTYFQNEAQLEKSRLLSDRFSAERPKGSFSTLEIQRTEQGDSAMYLCASSLRTPGGNSYEQYFGPGTRLTVT.